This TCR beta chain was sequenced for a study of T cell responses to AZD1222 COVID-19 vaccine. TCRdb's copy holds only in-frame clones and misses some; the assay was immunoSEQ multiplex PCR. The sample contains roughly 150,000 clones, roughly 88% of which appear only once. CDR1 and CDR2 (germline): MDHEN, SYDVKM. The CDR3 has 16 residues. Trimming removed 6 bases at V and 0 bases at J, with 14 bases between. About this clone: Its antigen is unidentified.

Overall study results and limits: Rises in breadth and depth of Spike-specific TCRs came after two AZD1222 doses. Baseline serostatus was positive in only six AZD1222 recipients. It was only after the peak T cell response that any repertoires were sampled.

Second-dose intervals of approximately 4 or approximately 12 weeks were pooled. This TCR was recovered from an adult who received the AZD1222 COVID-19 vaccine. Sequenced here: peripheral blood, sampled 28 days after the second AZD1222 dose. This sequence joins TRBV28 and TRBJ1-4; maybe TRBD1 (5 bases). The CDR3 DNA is TGTGCCAGCAGACCCATGGAGGGGTCAACTAATGAAAAACTGTTTTTT. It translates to CASRPMEGSTNEKLFF.